This is a list of T cell receptor beta chains from one sample in a study of cytomegalovirus exposure and HLA in healthy donors. Measured with immunoSEQ multiplex PCR; TCRdb has only the in-frame clones, and not every one. The sample includes about 180,000 clones, roughly 83% of them seen just once. Sequences were obtained from PBMCs. The source is a man in his thirties or forties in good health and CMV-seronegative. Each CDR3 is given with its conserved first and last residue. A D gene is named only where the DNA matches it firmly. Size values are once, few and many counts, or a class for expanded clones, and some rows have none.

V: TRBV6-5
J: TRBJ2-2
D: TRBD1
size: -
DNA: TGTGCCAGCAGTTACGGACAGGGCTGGCGCACCGGGGAGCTGTTTTTT
CDR3: CASSYGQGWRTGELFF

V: TRBV4-1
J: TRBJ2-5
D: -
size: -
DNA: TGCGCCAGCAGCTTACAAACAGAAGAACAAGAGACCCAGTACTTC
CDR3: CASSLQTEEQETQYF

V: TRBV15
J: TRBJ2-4
D: TRBD1
size: -
DNA: TGTGCCACCAACATACAGGGGAGAAACATTCAGTACTTC
CDR3: CATNIQGRNIQYF

V: TRBV5-4
J: TRBJ1-2
D: TRBD1
size: few
DNA: TGTGCCAGCAGCTTGTTTGGGACAGGGTCGGATGGCTACACCTTC
CDR3: CASSLFGTGSDGYTF

V: TRBV4-3
J: TRBJ2-1
D: -
size: few
DNA: TGCGCCAGCAGCCAAGATGAGGGAGAGATCTACAATGAGCAGTTCTTC
CDR3: CASSQDEGEIYNEQFF

V: TRBV9
J: TRBJ1-4
D: -
size: -
DNA: TGTGCCAGCAGCGATACAGATAACGATAATGAAAAACTGTTTTTT
CDR3: CASSDTDNDNEKLFF

V: TRBV27
J: TRBJ2-1
D: -
size: -
DNA: TGTGCCAGCAGCTCGGGTCCGGAGCAGTTCTTC
CDR3: CASSSGPEQFF

V: TRBV5-6
J: TRBJ2-7
D: -
size: -
DNA: TGTGCCAGCAGCTTCGGGACGGACTACTACGAGCAGTACTTC
CDR3: CASSFGTDYYEQYF

V: TRBV5-8
J: TRBJ2-1
D: TRBD2
size: -
DNA: TGTGCCAGCAGCTTTGGAGGGACTAGCGGGGCATCAGGGGATGGGGAGCAGTTCTTC
CDR3: CASSFGGTSGASGDGEQFF

V: TRBV10-3
J: TRBJ1-2
D: -
size: -
DNA: TGTGCCATCACCTTCCGGAACTCAGGGACATATGGCTACACCTTC
CDR3: CAITFRNSGTYGYTF

V: TRBV6-5
J: TRBJ1-6
D: -
size: -
DNA: TGTGCCAGCAGTTACTCGACATTACTTAATTCACCCCTCCACTTT
CDR3: CASSYSTLLNSPLHF

V: TRBV6-5
J: TRBJ2-2
D: TRBD2
size: -
DNA: TGTGCCAGCAGTTACTGGGGGGGGAACACCGGGGAGCTGTTTTTT
CDR3: CASSYWGGNTGELFF

V: TRBV10-1
J: TRBJ1-2
D: -
size: once
DNA: TGCGCCAGCAGTCGGGATATCAACTATGGCTACACCTTC
CDR3: CASSRDINYGYTF

V: TRBV6-1
J: TRBJ1-5
D: -
size: -
DNA: TGTGCCAGTGTGGGCTTCGCAGGGCCCGACTCGCTGCATTTT
CDR3: CASVGFAGPDSLHF

V: TRBV6-1
J: TRBJ2-7
D: -
size: -
DNA: TGTGCCAGCAGGGCGACACCTCCCTACGAGCAGTACTTC
CDR3: CASRATPPYEQYF

V: TRBV27
J: TRBJ1-6
D: TRBD1
size: -
DNA: TGTGCCAGCAGAGACAGGGTTTCACCCCTCCACTTT
CDR3: CASRDRVSPLHF

V: TRBV10-3
J: TRBJ2-2
D: TRBD2
size: -
DNA: TGTGCCATCAGTGAGCGCCAAACTAGCGGGGGGAGTACCGGGGAGCTGTTTTTT
CDR3: CAISERQTSGGSTGELFF

V: TRBV11-2
J: TRBJ2-3
D: TRBD2
size: -
DNA: TGTGCCAGCAGTATACTAGCGGGGGGCACAGATACGCAGTATTTT
CDR3: CASSILAGGTDTQYF

V: TRBV5-1
J: TRBJ1-4
D: -
size: -
DNA: TGCGCCAGCAGCCTAGGGACACTCGCAACTAATGAAAAACTGTTTTTT
CDR3: CASSLGTLATNEKLFF